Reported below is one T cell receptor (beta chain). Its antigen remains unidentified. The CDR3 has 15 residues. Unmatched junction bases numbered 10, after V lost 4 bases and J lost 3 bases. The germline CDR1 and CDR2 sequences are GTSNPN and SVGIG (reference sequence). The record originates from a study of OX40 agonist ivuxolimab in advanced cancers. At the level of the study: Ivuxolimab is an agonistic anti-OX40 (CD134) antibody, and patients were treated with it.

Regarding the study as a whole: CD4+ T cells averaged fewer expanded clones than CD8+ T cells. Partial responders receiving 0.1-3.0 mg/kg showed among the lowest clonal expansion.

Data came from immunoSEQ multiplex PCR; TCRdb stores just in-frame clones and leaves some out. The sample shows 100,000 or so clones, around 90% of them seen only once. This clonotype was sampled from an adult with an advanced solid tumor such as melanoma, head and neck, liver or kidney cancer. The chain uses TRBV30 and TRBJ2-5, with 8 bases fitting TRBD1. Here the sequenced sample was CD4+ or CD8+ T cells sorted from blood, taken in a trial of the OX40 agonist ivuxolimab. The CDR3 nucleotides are TGTGCCTGGACCCGCCCAGGGGGCGCGAAAGAGACCCAGTACTTC. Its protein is CAWTRPGGAKETQYF.